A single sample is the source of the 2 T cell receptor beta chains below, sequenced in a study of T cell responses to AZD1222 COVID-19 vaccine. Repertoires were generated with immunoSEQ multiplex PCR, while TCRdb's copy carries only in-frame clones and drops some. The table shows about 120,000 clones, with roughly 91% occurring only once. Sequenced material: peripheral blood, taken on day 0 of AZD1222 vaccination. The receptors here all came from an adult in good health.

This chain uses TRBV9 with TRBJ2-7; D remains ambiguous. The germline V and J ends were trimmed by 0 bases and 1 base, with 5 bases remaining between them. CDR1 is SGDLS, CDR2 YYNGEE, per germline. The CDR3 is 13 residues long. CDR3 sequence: CASSVDGSYEQYF. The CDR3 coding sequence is TGTGCCAGCAGCGTAGACGGATCCTACGAGCAGTACTTC.

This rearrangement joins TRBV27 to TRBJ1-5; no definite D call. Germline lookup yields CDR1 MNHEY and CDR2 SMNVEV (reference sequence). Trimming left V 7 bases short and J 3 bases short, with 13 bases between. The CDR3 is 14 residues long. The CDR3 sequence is CASNLQESNQPQHF. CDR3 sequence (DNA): TGTGCCAGCAACCTTCAGGAGTCCAATCAGCCCCAGCATTTT.